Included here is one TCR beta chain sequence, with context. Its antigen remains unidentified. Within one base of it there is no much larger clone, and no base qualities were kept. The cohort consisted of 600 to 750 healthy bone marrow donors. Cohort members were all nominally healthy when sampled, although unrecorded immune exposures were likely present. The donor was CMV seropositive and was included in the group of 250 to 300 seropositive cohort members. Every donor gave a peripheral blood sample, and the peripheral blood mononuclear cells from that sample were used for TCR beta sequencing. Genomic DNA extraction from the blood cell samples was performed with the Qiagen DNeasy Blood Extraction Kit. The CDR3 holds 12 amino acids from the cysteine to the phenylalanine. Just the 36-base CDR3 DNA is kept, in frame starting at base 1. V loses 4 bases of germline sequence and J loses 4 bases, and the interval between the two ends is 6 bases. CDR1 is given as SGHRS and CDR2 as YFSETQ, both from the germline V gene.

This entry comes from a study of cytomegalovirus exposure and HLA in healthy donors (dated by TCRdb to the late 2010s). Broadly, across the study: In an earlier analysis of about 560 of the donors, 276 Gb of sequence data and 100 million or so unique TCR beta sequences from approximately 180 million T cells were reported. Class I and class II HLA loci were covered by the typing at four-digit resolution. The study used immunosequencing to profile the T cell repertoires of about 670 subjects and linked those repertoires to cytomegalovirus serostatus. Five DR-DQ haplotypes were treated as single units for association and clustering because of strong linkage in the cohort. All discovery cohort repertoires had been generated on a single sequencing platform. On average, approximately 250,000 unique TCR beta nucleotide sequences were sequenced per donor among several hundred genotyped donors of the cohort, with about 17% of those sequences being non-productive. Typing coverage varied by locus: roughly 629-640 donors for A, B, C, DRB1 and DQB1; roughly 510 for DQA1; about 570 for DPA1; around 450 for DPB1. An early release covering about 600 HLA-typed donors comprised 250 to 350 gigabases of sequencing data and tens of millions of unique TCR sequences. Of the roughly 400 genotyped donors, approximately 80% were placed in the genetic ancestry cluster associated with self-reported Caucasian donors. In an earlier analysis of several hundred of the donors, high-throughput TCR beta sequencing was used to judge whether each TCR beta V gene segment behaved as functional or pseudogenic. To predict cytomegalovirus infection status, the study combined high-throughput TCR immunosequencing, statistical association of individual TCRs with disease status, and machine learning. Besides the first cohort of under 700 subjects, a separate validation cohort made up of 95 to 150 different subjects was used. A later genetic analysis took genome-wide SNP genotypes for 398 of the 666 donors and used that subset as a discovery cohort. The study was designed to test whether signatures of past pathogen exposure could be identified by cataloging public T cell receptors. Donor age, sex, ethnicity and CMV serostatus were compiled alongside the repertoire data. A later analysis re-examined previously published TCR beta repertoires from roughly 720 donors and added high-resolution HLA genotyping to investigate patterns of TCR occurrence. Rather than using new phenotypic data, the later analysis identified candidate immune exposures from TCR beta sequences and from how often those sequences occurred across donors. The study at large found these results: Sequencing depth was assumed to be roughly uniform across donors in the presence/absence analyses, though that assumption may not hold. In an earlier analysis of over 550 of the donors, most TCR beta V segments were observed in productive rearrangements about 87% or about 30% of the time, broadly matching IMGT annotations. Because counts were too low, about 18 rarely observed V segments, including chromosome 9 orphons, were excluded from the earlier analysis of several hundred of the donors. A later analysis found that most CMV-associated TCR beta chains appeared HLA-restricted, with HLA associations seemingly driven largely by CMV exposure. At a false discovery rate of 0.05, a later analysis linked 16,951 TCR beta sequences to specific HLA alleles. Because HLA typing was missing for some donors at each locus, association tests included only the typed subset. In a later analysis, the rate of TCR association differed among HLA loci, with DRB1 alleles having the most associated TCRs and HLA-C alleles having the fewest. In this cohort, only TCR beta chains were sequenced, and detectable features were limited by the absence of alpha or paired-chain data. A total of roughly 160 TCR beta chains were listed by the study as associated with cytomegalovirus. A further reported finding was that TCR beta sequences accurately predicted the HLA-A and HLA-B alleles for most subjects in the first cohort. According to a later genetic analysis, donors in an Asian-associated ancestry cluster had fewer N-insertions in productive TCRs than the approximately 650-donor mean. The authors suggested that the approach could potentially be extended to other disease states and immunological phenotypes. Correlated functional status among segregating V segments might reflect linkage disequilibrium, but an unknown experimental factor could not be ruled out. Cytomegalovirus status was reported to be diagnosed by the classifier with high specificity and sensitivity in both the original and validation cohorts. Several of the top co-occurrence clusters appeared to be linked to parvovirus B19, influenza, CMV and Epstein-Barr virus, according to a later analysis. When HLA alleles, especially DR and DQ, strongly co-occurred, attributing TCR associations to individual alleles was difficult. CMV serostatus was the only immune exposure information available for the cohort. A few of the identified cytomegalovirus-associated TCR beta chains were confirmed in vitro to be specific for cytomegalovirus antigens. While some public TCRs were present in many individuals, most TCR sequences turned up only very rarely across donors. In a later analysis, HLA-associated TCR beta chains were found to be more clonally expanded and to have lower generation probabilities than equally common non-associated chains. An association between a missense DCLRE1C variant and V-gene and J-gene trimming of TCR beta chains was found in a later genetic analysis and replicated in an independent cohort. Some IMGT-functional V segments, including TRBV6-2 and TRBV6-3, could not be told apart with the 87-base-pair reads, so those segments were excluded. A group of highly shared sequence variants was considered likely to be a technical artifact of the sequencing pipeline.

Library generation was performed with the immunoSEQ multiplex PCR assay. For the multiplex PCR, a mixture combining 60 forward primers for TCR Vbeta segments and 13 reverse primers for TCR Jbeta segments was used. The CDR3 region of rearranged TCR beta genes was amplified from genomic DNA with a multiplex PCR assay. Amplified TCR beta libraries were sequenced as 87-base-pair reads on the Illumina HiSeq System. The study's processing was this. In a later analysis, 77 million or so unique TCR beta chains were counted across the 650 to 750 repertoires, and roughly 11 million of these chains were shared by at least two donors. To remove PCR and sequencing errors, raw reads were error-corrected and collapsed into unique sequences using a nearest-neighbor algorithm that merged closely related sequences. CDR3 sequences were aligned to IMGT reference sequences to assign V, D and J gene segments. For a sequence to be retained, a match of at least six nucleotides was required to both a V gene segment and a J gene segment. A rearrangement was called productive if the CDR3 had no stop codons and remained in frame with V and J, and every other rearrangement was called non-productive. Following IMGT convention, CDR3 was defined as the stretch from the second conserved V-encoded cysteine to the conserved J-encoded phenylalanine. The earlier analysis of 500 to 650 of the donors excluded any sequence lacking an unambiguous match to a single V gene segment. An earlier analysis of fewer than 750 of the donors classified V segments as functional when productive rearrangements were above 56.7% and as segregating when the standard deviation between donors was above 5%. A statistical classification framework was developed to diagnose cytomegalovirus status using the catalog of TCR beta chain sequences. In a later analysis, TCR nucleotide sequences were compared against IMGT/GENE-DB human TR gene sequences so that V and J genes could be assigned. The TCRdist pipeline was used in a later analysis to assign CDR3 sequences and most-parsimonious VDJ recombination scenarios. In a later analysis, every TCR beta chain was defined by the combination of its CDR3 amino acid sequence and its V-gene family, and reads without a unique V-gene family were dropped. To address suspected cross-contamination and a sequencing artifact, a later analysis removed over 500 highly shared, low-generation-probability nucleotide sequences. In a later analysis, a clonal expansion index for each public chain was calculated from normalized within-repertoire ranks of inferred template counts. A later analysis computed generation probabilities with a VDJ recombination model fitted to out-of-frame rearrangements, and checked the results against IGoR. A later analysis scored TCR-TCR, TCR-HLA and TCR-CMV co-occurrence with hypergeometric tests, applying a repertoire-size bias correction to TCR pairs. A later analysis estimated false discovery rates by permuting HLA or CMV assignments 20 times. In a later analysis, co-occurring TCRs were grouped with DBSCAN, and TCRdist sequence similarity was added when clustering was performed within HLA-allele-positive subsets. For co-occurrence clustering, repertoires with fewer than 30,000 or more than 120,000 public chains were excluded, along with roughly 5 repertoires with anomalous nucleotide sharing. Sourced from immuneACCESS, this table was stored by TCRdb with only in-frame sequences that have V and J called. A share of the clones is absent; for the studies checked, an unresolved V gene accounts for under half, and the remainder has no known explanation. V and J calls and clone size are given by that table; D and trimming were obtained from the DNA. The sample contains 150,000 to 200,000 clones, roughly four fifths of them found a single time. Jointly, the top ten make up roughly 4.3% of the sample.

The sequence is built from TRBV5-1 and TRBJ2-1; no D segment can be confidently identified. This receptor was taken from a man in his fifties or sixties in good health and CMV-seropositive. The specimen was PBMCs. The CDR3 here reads CASSPYYNEQFF. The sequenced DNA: TGCGCCAGCAGCCCCTATTACAATGAGCAGTTCTTC.